This T cell receptor (beta chain) was recovered during a study of CD8+ T cells in alopecia areata. TCR sequencing used cDNA made by reverse transcription of extracted RNA. Here immunoSEQ multiplex PCR was the method, and the copy in TCRdb shows in-frame clones only, minus some. The repertoire holds approximately 31,000 clones, with about 80% as singletons. In germline, CDR1 is SEHNR, CDR2 FQNEAQ (reference sequence). The CDR3 covers 16 residues. V shed 1 base and J shed 2 bases, with 15 bases lying between them. Input material: NKG2D-low CD8+ T cells sorted from blood. The TCR originated in a human donor with alopecia areata. The chain combines TRBV7-9 with TRBJ2-7, with a tentative D call TRBD1 (6 bases). The CDR3 sequence: CASSLGESGVAYEQYF. The CDR3 nucleotides read TGTGCCAGCAGCTTAGGGGAGTCAGGGGTGGCCTACGAGCAGTACTTC.